The TCR beta chain described here comes from a study of cytomegalovirus exposure and HLA in healthy donors. Comments on this clone: Antigen specificity is unknown.

The study, taken as a whole, reports: It was around 160 TCR beta chains that were listed as cytomegalovirus-associated. The authors confirmed in vitro that three CMV-associated chains were specific for CMV antigens.

Germline V gives CDR1 KGHSH, CDR2 LQKENI. The CDR3 is 12 residues long. V dropped 5 bases and J dropped 5 bases, with 6 bases sitting between them. Using immunoSEQ multiplex PCR, the repertoire was profiled, and TCRdb retains in-frame clones only, with some absent. The sample holds over 150,000 clones; about 90% are singletons and the top ten take around 2.7%. The sequence was obtained from a woman between 18 and 30 years old in good health and CMV-seropositive. The chain joins TRBV18 to TRBJ2-2; D not certain. The sequenced sample was PBMCs. CDR3: CASSTVTGELFF. The CDR3 nucleotides are TGTGCCAGCTCAACGGTGACCGGGGAGCTGTTTTTT.